The following is a T cell receptor beta chain sequence with its context. The table came from immunoSEQ multiplex PCR; TCRdb's copy has only in-frame clones and leaves some out. The sample gives 100,000 or so clones, approximately 92% of which show up once; roughly 6.4% is in the top ten. Germline V gene lookup returns CDR1 SGHAT and CDR2 FQNNGV. The CDR3 has 11 residues. With 3 bases removed from V and 4 bases from J, the gap between germline ends came to 4 bases. This specimen belongs to a study of blood T cell repertoires in COVID-19. This receptor was obtained from a woman aged 55-69 years with active COVID-19. Material: peripheral blood. The chain combines TRBV11-2 with TRBJ2-7; D is unresolved. The CDR3 reads CASSFLYEQYF. As DNA, the CDR3 is TGTGCCAGCAGCTTCTTGTACGAGCAGTACTTC.